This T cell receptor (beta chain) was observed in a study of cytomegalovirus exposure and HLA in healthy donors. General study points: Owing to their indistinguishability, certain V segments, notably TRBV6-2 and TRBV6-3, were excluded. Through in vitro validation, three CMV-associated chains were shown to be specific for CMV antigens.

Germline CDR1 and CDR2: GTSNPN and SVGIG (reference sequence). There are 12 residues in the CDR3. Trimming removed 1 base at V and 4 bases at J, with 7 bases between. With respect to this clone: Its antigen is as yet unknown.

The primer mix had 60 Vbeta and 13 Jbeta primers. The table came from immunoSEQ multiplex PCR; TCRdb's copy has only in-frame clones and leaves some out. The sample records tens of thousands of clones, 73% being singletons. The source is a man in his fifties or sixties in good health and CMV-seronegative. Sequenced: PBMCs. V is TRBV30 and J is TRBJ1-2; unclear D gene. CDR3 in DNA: TGTGCCTGGAGTGGAGGGAGCTATGGCTACACCTTC. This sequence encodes CAWSGGSYGYTF.